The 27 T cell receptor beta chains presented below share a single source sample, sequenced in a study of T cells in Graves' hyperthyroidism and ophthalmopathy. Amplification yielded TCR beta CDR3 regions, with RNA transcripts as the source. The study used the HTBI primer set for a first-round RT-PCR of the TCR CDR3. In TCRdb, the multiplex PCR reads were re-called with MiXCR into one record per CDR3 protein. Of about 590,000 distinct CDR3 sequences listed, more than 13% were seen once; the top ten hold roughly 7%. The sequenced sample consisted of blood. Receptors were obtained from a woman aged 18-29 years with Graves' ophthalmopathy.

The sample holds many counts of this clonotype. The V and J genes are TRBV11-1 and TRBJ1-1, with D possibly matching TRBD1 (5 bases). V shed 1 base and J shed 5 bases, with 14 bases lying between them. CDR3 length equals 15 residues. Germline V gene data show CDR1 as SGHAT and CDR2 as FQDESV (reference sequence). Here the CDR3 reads CASSLGGTLRTEAFF. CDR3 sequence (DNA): TGTGCCAGCAGCTTAGGGGGCACCCTGAGGACTGAAGCTTTCTTT.

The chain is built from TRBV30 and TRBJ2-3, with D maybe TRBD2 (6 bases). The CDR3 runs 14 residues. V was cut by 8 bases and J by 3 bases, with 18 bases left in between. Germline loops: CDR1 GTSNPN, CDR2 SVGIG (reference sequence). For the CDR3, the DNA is TGTGCCGGACCCGGGACTTCAACTACAGATACGCAGTATTTT. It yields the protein CAGPGTSTTDTQYF.

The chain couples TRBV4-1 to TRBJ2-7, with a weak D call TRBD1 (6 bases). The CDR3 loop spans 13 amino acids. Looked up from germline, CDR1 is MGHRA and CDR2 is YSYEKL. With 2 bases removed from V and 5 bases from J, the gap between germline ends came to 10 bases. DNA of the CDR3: TGCGCCAGCAGCCAATTCAGGGGTCACGAGCAGTACTTC. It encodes CASSQFRGHEQYF.

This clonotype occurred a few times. In nucleotides, the CDR3 is TGTGCCAGCAGCTTTCGAGCGGGCGATACGCAGTATTTT. Amino acid sequence: CASSFRAGDTQYF. The rearrangement links TRBV5-5 to TRBJ2-3; TRBD2 is a possible D gene (6 bases). The CDR3 length is 13 residues. From germline, CDR1 is SGHKS and CDR2 YYEKEE (reference sequence). Trimming removed 2 bases from V and 6 bases from J, with 10 bases in between.

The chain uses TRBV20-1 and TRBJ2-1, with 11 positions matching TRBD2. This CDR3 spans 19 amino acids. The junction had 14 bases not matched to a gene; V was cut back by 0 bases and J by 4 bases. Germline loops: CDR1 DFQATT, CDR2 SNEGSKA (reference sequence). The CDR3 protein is CSARDEASGRMGLYNEQFF. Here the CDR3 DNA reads TGCAGTGCTAGAGATGAGGCTAGCGGGAGGATGGGGCTGTACAATGAGCAGTTCTTC.

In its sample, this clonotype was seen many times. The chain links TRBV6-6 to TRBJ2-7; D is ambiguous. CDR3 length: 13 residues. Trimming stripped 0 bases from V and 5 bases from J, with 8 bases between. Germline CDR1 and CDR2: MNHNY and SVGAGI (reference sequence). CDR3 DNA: TGTGCCAGCAGTTACTCAACCCACAACGAGCAGTACTTC. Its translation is CASSYSTHNEQYF.

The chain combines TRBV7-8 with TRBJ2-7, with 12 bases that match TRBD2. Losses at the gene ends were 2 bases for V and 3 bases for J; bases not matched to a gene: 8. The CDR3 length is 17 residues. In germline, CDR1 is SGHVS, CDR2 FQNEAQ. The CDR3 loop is CASSLFLAGGSIYEQYF. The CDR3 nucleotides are TGTGCCAGCAGCTTATTCCTAGCGGGAGGGTCAATCTACGAGCAGTACTTC.

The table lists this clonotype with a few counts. In nucleotides, the CDR3 is TGTGCCAGCAGCTTACCAGCGCCTAGCTCCTACAATGAGCAGTTCTTC. This sequence encodes CASSLPAPSSYNEQFF. The chain combines TRBV7-8 with TRBJ2-1; D remains ambiguous. Germline-derived CDR1 and CDR2 are SGHVS and FQNEAQ. V lost 2 bases and J lost 0, with 11 bases in between. The CDR3 sequence is 16 residues long. Combining the CDR3 with reference TRBV7-8 and TRBJ2-1 gives the whole variable domain GAGVSQSPRYKVAKRGQDVALRCDPISGHVSLFWYQQALGQGPEFLTYFQNEAQLDKSGLPSDRFFAERPEGSVSTLKIQRTQQEDSAVYLCASSLPAPSSYNEQFFGPGTRLTVL.

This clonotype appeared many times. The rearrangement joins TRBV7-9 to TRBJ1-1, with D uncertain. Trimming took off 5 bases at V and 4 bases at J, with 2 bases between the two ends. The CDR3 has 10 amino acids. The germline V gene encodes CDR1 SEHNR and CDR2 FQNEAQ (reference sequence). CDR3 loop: CASSPTEAFF. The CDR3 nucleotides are TGTGCCAGCAGCCCCACTGAAGCTTTCTTT.

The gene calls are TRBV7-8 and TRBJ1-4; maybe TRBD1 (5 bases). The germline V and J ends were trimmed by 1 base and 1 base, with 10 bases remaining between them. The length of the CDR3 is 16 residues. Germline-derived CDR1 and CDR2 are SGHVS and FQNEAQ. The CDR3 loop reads CASSLDRIITNEKLFF. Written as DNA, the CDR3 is TGTGCCAGCAGCTTAGACAGGATTATAACTAATGAAAAACTGTTTTTT.

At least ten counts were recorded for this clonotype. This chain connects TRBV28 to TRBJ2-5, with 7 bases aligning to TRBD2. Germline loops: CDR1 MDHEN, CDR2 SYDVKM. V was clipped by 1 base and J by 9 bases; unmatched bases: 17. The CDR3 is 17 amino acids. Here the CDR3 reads CASSLSPAGGTKFAQYF. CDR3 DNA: TGTGCCAGCAGTTTATCCCCTGCCGGGGGGACGAAGTTTGCCCAGTACTTC.

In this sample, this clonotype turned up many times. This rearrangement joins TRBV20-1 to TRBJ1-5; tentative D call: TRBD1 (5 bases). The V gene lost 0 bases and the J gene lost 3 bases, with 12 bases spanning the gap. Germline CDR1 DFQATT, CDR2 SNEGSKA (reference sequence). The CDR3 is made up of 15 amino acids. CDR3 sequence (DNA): TGCAGTGCTAGAGATCGGGACCGAGTCAATCAGCCCCAGCATTTT. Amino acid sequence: CSARDRDRVNQPQHF.

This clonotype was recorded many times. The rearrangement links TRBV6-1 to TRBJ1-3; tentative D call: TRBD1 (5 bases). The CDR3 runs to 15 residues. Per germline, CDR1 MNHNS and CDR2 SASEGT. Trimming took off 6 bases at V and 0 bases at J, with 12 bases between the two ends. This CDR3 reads CASRPGHDSGNTIYF. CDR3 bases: TGTGCCAGCAGACCCGGACACGACTCTGGAAACACCATATATTTT.

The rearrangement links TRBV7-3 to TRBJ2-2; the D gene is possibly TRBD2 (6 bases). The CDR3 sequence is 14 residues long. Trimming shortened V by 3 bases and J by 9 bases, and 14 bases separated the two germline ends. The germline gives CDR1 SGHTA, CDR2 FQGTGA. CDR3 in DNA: TGTGCCAGCAGCTTCCCGACTAGTTCCAGGGAGCTGTTTTTT. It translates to CASSFPTSSRELFF. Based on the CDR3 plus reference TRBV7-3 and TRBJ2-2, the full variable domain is GAGVSQTPSNKVTEKGKYVELRCDPISGHTALYWYRQSLGQGPEFLIYFQGTGAADDSGLPNDRFFAVRPEGSVSTLKIQRTERGDSAVYLCASSFPTSSRELFFGEGSRLTVL.

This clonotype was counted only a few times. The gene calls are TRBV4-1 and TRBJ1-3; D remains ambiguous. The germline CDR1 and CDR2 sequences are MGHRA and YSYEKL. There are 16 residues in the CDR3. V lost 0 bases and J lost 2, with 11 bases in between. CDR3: CASSQDRWGTGNTIYF. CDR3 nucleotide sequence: TGCGCCAGCAGCCAAGATAGGTGGGGAACTGGAAACACCATATATTTT.

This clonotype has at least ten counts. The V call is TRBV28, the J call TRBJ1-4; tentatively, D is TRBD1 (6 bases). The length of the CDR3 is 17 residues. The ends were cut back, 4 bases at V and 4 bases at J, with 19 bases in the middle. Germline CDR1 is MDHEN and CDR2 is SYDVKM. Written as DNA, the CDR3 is TGTGCCAGCAGTTCCCCACAGGTGACAGGCTATAATGAAAAACTGTTTTTT. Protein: CASSSPQVTGYNEKLFF. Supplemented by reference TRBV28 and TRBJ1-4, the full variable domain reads DVKVTQSSRYLVKRTGEKVFLECVQDMDHENMFWYRQDPGLGLRLIYFSYDVKMKEKGDIPEGYSVSREKKERFSLILESASTNQTSMYLCASSSPQVTGYNEKLFFGSGTQLSVL.

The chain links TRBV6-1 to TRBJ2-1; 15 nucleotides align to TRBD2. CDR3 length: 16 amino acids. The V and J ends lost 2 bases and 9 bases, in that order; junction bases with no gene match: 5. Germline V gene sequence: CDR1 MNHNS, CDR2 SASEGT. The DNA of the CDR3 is TGTGCCAGCAGTGAACTTCCGGGACTAGCGGGAGGTGAGCAGTTCTTC. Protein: CASSELPGLAGGEQFF.

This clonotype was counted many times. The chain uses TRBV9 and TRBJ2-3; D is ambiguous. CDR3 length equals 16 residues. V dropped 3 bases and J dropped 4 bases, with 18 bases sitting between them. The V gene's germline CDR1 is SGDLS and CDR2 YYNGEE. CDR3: CASSGERRGLSDTQYF. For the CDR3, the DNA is TGTGCCAGCAGCGGTGAACGGCGTGGCTTATCAGATACGCAGTATTTT.

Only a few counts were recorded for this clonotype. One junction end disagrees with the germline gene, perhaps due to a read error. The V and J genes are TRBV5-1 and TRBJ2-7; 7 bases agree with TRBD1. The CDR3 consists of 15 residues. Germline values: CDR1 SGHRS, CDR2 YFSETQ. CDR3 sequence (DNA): TGCACCAGCAGCTCAACCGGGACAGCAACTTACGAGCAGTACTTC. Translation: CTSSSTGTATYEQYF.

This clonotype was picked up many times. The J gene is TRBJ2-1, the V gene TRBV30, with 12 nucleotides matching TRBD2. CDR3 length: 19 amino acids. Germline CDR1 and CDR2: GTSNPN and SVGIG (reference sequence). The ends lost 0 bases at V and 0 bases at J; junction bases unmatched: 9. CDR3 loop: CAWSVSSGRARGSYNEQFF. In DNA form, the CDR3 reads TGTGCCTGGAGTGTATCTAGCGGGAGGGCCCGTGGCTCCTACAATGAGCAGTTCTTC.

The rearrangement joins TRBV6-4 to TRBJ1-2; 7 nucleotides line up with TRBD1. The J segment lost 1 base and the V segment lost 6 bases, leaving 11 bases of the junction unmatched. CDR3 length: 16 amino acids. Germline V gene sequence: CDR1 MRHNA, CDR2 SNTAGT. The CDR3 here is CASSQYTGAFNYGYTF. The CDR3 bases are TGTGCCAGCAGCCAATATACAGGGGCCTTTAACTATGGCTACACCTTC.

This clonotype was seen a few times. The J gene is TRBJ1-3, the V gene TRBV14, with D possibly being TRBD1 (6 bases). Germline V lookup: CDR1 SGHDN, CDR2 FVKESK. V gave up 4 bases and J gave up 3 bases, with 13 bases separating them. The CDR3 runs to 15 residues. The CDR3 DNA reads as TGTGCCAGCAGCCCAAGAATCAGGGGTGGAAACACCATATATTTT. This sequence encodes CASSPRIRGGNTIYF.

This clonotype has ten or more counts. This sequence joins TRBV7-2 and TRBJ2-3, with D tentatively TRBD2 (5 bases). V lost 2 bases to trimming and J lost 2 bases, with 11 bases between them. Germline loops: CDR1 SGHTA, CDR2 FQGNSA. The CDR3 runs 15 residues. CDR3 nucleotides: TGTGCCAGCAGCTTACTGGTCGGGGACACAGATACGCAGTATTTT. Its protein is CASSLLVGDTDTQYF.

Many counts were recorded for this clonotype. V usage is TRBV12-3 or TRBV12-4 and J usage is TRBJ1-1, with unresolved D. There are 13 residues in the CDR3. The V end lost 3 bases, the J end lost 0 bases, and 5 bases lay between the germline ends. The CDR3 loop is CASSLVVNTEAFF. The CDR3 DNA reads TGTGCCAGCAGTTTGGTAGTGAACACTGAAGCTTTCTTT.

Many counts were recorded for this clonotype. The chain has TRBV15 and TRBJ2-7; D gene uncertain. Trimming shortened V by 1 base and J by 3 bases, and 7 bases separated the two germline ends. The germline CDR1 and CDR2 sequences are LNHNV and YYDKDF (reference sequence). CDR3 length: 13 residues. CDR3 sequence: CATSRAVSYEQYF. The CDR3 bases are TGTGCCACCAGCAGAGCCGTCAGCTACGAGCAGTACTTC.

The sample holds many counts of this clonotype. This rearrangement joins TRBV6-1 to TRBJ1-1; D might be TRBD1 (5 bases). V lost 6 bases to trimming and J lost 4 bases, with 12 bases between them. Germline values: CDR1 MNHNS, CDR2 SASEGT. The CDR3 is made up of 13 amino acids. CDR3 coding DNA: TGTGCCAGCAGCCGGCGTGGGACCACTGAAGCTTTCTTT. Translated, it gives CASSRRGTTEAFF.

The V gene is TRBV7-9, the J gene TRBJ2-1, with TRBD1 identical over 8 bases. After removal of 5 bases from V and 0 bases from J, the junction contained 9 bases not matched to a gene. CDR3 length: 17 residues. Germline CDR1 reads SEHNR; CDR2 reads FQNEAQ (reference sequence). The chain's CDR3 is CASSRDRPGGSYNEQFF. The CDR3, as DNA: TGTGCCAGCAGCCGGGACAGGCCAGGGGGCTCCTACAATGAGCAGTTCTTC.